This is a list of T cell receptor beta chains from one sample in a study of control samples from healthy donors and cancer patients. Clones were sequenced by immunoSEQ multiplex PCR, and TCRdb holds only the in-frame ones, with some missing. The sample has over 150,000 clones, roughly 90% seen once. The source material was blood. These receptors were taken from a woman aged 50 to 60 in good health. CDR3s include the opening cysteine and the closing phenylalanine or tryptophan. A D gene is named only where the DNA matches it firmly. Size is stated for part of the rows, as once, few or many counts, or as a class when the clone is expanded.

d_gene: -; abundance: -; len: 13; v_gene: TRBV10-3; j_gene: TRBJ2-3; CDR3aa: CAISPSGWDTQYF; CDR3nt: TGTGCCATCAGCCCTTCCGGGTGGGATACGCAGTATTTT
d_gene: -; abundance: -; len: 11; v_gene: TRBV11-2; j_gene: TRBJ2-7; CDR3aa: CASGRAYEQYF; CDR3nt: TGTGCCAGCGGCAGGGCTTACGAGCAGTACTTC
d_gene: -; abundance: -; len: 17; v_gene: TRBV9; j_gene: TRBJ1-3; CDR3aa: CASSISRRGGPGNTIYF; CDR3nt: TGTGCCAGCAGCATTAGCAGGAGGGGTGGCCCTGGAAACACCATATATTTT
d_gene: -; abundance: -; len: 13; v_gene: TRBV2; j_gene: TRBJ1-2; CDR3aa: CASEGQRNYGYTF; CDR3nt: TGTGCCAGTGAGGGACAACGAAACTATGGCTACACCTTC
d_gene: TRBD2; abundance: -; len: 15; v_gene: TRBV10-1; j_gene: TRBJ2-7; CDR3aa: CASSESGTTTYEQYF; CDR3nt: TGCGCCAGCAGTGAGTCAGGGACTACGACCTACGAGCAGTACTTC
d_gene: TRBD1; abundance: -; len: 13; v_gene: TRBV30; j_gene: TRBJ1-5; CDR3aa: CAWGRQGSQPQHF; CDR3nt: TGTGCCTGGGGAAGACAGGGAAGCCAGCCCCAGCATTTT
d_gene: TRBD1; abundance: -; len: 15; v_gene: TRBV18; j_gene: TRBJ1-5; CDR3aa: CASSGGQAFNQPQHF; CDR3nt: TGTGCCAGCTCAGGGGGACAGGCCTTTAATCAGCCCCAGCATTTT
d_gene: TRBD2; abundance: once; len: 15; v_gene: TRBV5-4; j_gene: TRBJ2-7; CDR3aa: CASSRQREVLYEQYF; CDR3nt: TGTGCCAGCAGCCGTCAGCGGGAGGTACTCTACGAGCAGTACTTC
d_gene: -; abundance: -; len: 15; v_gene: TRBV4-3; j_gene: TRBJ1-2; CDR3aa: CASSQGIGVYYGYTF; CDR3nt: TGCGCCAGCAGCCAAGGTATAGGGGTTTACTATGGCTACACCTTC
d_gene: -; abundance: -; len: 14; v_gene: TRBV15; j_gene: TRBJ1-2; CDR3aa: CATSGKERGYGYTF; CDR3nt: TGTGCCACCAGCGGGAAAGAGCGGGGCTATGGCTACACCTTC
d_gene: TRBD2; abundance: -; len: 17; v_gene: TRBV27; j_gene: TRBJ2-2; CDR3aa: CARGGQRGGPNTGELFF; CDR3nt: TGTGCCCGCGGGGGGCAGCGGGGGGGCCCGAACACCGGGGAGCTGTTTTTT
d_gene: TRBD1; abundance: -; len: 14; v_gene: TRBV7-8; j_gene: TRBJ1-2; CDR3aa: CASSRTQGSYGYTF; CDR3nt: TGTGCCAGCAGCAGAACACAGGGGTCCTATGGCTACACCTTC
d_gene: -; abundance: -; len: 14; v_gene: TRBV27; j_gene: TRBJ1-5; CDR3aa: CASSLGTSNQPQHF; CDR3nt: TGTGCCAGCAGTTTAGGGACAAGCAATCAGCCCCAGCATTTT
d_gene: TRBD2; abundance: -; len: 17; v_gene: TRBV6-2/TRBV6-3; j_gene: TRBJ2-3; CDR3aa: CASSPGLAGILTDTQYF; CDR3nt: TGTGCCAGCAGCCCCGGACTAGCGGGGATACTCACAGATACGCAGTATTTT
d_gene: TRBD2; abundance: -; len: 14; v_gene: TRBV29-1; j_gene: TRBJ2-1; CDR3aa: CSVGMAGGYNEQFF; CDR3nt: TGCAGCGTTGGAATGGCGGGAGGATACAATGAGCAGTTCTTC
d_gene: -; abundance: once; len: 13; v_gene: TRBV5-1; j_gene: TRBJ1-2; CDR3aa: CASSFPEYYGYTF; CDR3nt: TGCGCCAGCAGCTTCCCGGAATACTATGGCTACACCTTC
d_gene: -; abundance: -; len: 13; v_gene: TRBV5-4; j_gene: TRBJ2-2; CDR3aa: CASSFRDTGELFF; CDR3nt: TGTGCCAGCAGCTTTCGAGACACCGGGGAGCTGTTTTTT
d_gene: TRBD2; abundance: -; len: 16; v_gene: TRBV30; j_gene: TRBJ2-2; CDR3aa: CAWRWRGGVGTGELFF; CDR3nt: TGTGCCTGGCGTTGGCGGGGGGGCGTCGGCACCGGGGAGCTGTTTTTT
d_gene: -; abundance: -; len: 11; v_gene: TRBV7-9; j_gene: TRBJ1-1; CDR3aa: CASQRGTEAFF; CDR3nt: TGTGCCAGCCAGCGGGGCACTGAAGCTTTCTTT
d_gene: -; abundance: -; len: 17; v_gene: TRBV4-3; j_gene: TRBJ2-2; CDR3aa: CASSQEMFRDHTGELFF; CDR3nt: TGCGCCAGCAGCCAAGAGATGTTCAGAGATCACACCGGGGAGCTGTTTTTT
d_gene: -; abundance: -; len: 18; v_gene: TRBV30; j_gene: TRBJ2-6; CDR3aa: CAWSVQEFFLGGANVLTF; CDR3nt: TGTGCCTGGAGTGTGCAGGAGTTTTTCCTTGGGGGGGCCAACGTCCTGACTTTC
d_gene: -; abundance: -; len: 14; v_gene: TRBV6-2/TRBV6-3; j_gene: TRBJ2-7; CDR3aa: CASSYVLFSCEQYF; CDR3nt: TGTGCCAGCAGTTACGTACTTTTCTCCTGCGAGCAGTACTTC
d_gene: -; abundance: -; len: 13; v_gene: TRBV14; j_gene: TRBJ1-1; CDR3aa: CASSSGFPYEAFF; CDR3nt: TGTGCCAGCAGCTCCGGTTTCCCCTATGAAGCTTTCTTT
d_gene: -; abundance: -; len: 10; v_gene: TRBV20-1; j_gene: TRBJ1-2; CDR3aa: CSAQAYGYTF; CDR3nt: TGCAGTGCCCAGGCCTATGGCTACACCTTC
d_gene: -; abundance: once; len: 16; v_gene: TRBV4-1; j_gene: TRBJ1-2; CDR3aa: CASSQEGPGPFGGYTF; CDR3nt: TGCGCCAGCAGCCAAGAGGGACCGGGCCCCTTCGGCGGCTACACCTTC
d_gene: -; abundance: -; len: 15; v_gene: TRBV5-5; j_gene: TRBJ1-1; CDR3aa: CASSPARGEGSEAFF; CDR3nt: TGTGCCAGCAGCCCGGCCAGGGGCGAGGGGTCTGAAGCTTTCTTT
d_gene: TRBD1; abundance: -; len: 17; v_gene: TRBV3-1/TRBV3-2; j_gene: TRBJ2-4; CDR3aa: CASSRSQGGIAKNIQYF; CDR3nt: TGTGCCAGCAGCCGCTCACAGGGGGGAATAGCCAAAAACATTCAGTACTTC
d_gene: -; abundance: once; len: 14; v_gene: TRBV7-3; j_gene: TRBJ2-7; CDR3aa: CASSFQGGSGEQYF; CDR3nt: TGTGCCAGCAGCTTTCAGGGAGGTTCGGGCGAGCAGTACTTC
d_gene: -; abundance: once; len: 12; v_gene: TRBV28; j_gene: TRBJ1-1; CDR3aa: CASSFGTLEAFF; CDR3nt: TGTGCCAGCAGTTTCGGGACACTTGAAGCTTTCTTT
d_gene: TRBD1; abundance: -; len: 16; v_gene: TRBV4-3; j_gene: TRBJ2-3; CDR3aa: CASSPSNTGGEDTQYF; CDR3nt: TGCGCCAGCAGCCCGTCAAACACAGGGGGCGAAGATACGCAGTATTTT
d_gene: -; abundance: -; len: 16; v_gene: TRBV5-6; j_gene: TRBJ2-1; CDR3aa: CASSLDPRGALNEQFF; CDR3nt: TGTGCCAGCAGCTTGGACCCCCGGGGGGCCCTGAATGAGCAGTTCTTC
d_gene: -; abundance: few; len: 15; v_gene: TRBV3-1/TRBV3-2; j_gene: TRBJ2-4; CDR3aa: CASSQVRDSENIQYF; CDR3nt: TGTGCCAGCAGCCAAGTCCGGGACTCCGAAAACATTCAGTACTTC
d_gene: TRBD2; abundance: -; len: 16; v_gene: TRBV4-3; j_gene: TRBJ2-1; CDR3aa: CASSLILAGGPSEQFF; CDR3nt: TGCGCCAGCAGCCTAATACTAGCGGGGGGGCCCAGTGAGCAGTTCTTC
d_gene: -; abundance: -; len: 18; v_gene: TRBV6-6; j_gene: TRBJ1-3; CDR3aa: CASSPRKGESRVGNTIYF; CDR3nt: TGTGCCAGCAGTCCCAGGAAAGGAGAGAGCAGGGTCGGAAACACCATATATTTT
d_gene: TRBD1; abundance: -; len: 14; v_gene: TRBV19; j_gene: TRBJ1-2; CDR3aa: CASSTGTANYGYTF; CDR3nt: TGTGCCAGTAGTACCGGGACAGCAAACTATGGCTACACCTTC
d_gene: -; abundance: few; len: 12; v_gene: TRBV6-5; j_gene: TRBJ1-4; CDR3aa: CASKRGEEKLFF; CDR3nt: TGTGCCAGCAAACGGGGGGAGGAAAAACTGTTTTTT
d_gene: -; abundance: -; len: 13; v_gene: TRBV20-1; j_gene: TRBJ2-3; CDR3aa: CSASGTRTDTQYF; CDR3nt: TGCAGTGCTAGTGGGACACGCACAGATACGCAGTATTTT
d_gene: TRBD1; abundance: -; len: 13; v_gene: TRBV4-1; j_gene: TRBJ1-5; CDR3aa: CASSQERQGSRHF; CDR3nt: TGCGCCAGCAGCCAAGAGCGACAGGGCTCCCGGCATTTT
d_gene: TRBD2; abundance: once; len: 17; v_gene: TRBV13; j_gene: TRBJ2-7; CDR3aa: CASSPRGGSGRHYEQYF; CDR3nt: TGTGCCAGCAGCCCCAGAGGGGGGAGCGGGAGACACTACGAGCAGTACTTC
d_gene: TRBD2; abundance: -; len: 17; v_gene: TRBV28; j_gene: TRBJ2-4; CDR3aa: CASSPSSGSGAKNIQYF; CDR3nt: TGTGCCAGCAGTCCCTCTAGCGGGAGCGGGGCCAAAAACATTCAGTACTTC
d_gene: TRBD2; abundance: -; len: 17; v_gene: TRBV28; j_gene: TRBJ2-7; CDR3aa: CASSPRLAGGLHYEQYF; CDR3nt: TGTGCCAGCAGTCCAAGACTAGCGGGAGGGCTCCACTACGAGCAGTACTTC
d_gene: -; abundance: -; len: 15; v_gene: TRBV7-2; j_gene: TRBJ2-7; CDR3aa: CASRTRGGQTGEQYF; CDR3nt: TGTGCCAGCAGGACGAGGGGGGGACAAACCGGCGAGCAGTACTTC
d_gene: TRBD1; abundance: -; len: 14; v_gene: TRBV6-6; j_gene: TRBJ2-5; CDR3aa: CATRDRVGGETQYF; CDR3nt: TGTGCCACCCGGGACAGGGTTGGGGGAGAGACCCAGTACTTC
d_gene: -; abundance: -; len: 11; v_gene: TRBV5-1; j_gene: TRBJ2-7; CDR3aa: CASSFGHEQYF; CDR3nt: TGCGCCAGCAGCTTTGGGCACGAGCAGTACTTC
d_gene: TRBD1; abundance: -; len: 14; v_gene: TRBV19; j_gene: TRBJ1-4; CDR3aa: CASGDRGPNEKLFF; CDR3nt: TGTGCCAGTGGGGACAGGGGACCTAATGAAAAACTGTTTTTT
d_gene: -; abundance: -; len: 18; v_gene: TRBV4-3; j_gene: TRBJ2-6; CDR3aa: CASSGRRADLSGANVLTF; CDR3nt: TGCGCCAGCAGCGGACGGAGGGCCGATCTCTCTGGGGCCAACGTCCTGACTTTC
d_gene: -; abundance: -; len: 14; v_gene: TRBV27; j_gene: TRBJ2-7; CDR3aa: CASSFRGPIDEQYF; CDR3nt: TGTGCCAGCAGTTTTCGGGGCCCCATAGACGAGCAGTACTTC
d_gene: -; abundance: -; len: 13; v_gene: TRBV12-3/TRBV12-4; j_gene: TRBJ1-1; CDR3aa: CASSLAGPQKAFF; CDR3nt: TGTGCCAGCAGTTTGGCGGGGCCTCAGAAAGCTTTCTTT
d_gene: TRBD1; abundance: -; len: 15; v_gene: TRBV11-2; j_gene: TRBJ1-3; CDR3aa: CASSIDRAGGNTIYF; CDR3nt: TGTGCCAGCAGCATCGACAGGGCAGGAGGAAACACCATATATTTT
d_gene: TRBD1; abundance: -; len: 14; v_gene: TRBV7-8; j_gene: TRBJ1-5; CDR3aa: CASSPTTGDQPQHF; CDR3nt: TGTGCCAGCAGCCCGACGACAGGGGATCAGCCCCAGCATTTT
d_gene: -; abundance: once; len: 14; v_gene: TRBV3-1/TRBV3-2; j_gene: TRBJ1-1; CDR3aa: CASSPRIRGTEAFF; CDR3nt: TGTGCCAGCAGCCCCCGTATCCGGGGCACTGAAGCTTTCTTT
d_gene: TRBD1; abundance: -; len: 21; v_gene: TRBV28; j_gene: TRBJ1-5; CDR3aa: CASSNNPGQGWTYGSNQPQHF; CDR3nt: TGTGCCAGCAGTAATAACCCGGGACAGGGGTGGACCTATGGTAGCAATCAGCCCCAGCATTTT
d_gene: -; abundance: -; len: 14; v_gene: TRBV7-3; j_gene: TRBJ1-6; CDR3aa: CASSLSGFNSPLHF; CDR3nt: TGTGCCAGCAGCTTAAGCGGATTTAATTCACCCCTCCACTTT
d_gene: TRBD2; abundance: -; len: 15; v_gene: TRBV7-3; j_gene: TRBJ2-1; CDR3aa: CASSFLAVSYNEQFF; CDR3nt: TGTGCCAGCAGCTTCCTAGCGGTTTCCTACAATGAGCAGTTCTTC
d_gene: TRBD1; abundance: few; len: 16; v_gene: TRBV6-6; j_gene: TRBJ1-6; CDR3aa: CASHRDSSSYNSPLHF; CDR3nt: TGTGCCAGCCACCGGGACAGTAGCTCCTATAATTCACCCCTCCACTTT